This T cell receptor (beta chain) was observed in a study of shared clonotypes between healthy human individuals. The protocol was immunoSEQ multiplex PCR, while the TCRdb copy is restricted to in-frame clones and leaves out a portion. This table has some 500,000 clones, 65% to 80% appearing once. The CDR3 loop spans 14 amino acids. In germline, CDR1 is LGHNA, CDR2 YSLEER. The V end lost 4 bases, the J end lost 4 bases, and 14 bases lay between the germline ends. The sequencing input was PBMCs. The chain is built from TRBV4-3 and TRBJ2-7; D is perhaps TRBD1 or TRBD2 (5 bases each). The receptor was derived from a woman aged 40 to 49 in good health. Some clones in this sample may be carry-over from other donors' samples. This CDR3 is CASSPGPRGYEQYF. The CDR3 DNA is TGCGCCAGCAGCCCGGGACCCCGTGGGTACGAGCAGTACTTC.